The rows below give T cell receptor beta chains drawn from one sample of a study of vaccination effects on CD4 cells after COVID-19. Generated by immunoSEQ multiplex PCR, the TCRdb table keeps only in-frame clones and is missing some. Here the sample spans fewer than 75,000 clones, approximately 80% being singletons. These TCRs' antigens remain unknown. The sequences come from CD4+ T cells from PBMCs cultured without peptide, collected after COVID-19 vaccination. The receptors stem from a human donor who received a COVID-19 vaccine. The CDR3 runs from the conserved cysteine through the conserved F or W. The D gene is left open where the match is weak. Rows give clone size only sometimes, using once, few, many, or a class for an expanded clone.

TRBJ1-4,NA,TRBV18,NA,CASSDQGQGHEKLFF,TGTGCCAGCTCCGACCAGGGCCAGGGACATGAAAAACTGTTTTTT
TRBJ2-1,TRBD1,TRBV2,NA,CASRADRGNEQFF,TGTGCCAGCAGAGCCGACAGGGGGAATGAGCAGTTCTTC
TRBJ1-4,NA,TRBV20-1,NA,CSASWGPGLEKLFF,TGCAGTGCTAGTTGGGGACCGGGATTGGAAAAACTGTTTTTT
TRBJ2-1,NA,TRBV27,NA,CASSPVGAGGNEQFF,TGTGCCAGCAGTCCCGTGGGGGCTGGGGGCAATGAGCAGTTCTTC
TRBJ2-3,TRBD2,TRBV19,NA,CASKGGGEFKTDTQYF,TGTGCCAGTAAGGGCGGGGGGGAGTTCAAAACAGATACGCAGTATTTT
TRBJ2-1,NA,TRBV10-3,NA,CAISEGPEQFF,TGTGCCATCAGTGAAGGCCCGGAGCAGTTCTTC
TRBJ1-1,NA,TRBV11-1,NA,CASSPRGGANTEAFF,TGTGCCAGCAGCCCTAGGGGCGGGGCGAACACTGAAGCTTTCTTT
TRBJ2-5,TRBD2,TRBV5-1,NA,CASSFAGGTETQYF,TGCGCCAGCAGCTTTGCGGGGGGTACTGAGACCCAGTACTTC
TRBJ1-3,TRBD1,TRBV18,NA,CASSRTGDGNTIYF,TGTGCCAGCTCACGGACAGGGGATGGAAACACCATATATTTT
TRBJ1-5,NA,TRBV7-8,once,CASSPPGTRANQPQHF,TGTGCCAGCAGCCCCCCCGGGACTCGGGCCAATCAGCCCCAGCATTTT
TRBJ1-3,NA,TRBV9,once,CASKKSSSGNTIYF,TGTGCCAGCAAAAAGTCCTCGAGTGGAAACACCATATATTTT
TRBJ2-4,TRBD1,TRBV28,NA,CASSLGTGGAYIQYF,TGTGCCAGCAGTCTAGGGACAGGGGGCGCCTACATTCAGTACTTC
TRBJ1-2,NA,TRBV3-1/TRBV3-2,NA,CASSHMGTQYGYTF,TGTGCCAGCAGCCACATGGGGACACAGTATGGCTACACCTTC
TRBJ1-1,NA,TRBV11-1,NA,CASSFSRTEAFF,TGTGCCAGCAGCTTCTCGAGGACTGAAGCTTTCTTT
TRBJ2-5,NA,TRBV7-8,NA,CASSLELTSTRETQYF,TGTGCCAGCAGCTTAGAGTTGACATCCACGAGAGAGACCCAGTACTTC
TRBJ2-6,NA,TRBV24-1,NA,CATSALAGDGANVLTF,TGTGCCACCAGTGCCCTGGCAGGGGATGGGGCCAACGTCCTGACTTTC
TRBJ1-1,NA,TRBV5-1,few,CASSLEGGVNTEAFF,TGCGCCAGCAGCCTAGAAGGTGGCGTGAACACTGAAGCTTTCTTT
TRBJ1-6,NA,TRBV7-9,NA,CASSLGAMGSPLHF,TGTGCCAGCAGCTTGGGGGCGATGGGTTCACCCCTCCACTTT
TRBJ1-6,TRBD1,TRBV27,NA,CASSLWGQGVLSYNSPLHF,TGTGCCAGCAGTTTATGGGGACAGGGTGTGTTATCCTATAATTCACCCCTCCACTTT
TRBJ2-2,TRBD2,TRBV24-1,NA,CATSDPGGGTGELFF,TGTGCCACCAGTGACCCGGGGGGAGGCACCGGGGAGCTGTTTTTT
TRBJ1-2,NA,TRBV18,NA,CASSAKDYGYTF,TGTGCCAGCTCTGCCAAGGACTATGGCTACACCTTC
TRBJ2-1,NA,TRBV24-1,NA,CTTSDPPDYNEQFF,TGTACCACCAGTGACCCCCCGGACTACAATGAGCAGTTCTTC
TRBJ2-3,TRBD1,TRBV15,NA,CATKWGTGGTDTQYF,TGTGCCACCAAATGGGGGACAGGGGGGACAGATACGCAGTATTTT
TRBJ1-3,TRBD1,TRBV3-1/TRBV3-2,few,CASSQPIYRGNGNTIYF,TGTGCCAGCAGCCAACCAATTTACAGGGGTAATGGAAACACCATATATTTT
TRBJ1-2,NA,TRBV5-1,NA,CASSFDQAGYTF,TGCGCCAGCAGCTTTGATCAGGCTGGCTACACCTTC
TRBJ2-2,NA,TRBV2,NA,CASSEVGHANTGELFF,TGTGCCAGCAGTGAAGTCGGGCACGCGAACACCGGGGAGCTGTTTTTT
TRBJ1-1,NA,TRBV11-2,NA,CASSSAGRNTEAFF,TGTGCCAGCAGCTCCGCGGGACGGAACACTGAAGCTTTCTTT
TRBJ2-1,TRBD2,TRBV7-3,NA,CASSLWLAGVNEQFF,TGTGCCAGCAGCTTATGGCTAGCGGGCGTCAATGAGCAGTTCTTC
TRBJ2-3,NA,TRBV7-3,NA,CASRLSGVQDTQYF,TGTGCCAGCAGACTCTCGGGAGTCCAAGATACGCAGTATTTT
TRBJ2-2,NA,TRBV5-1,few,CASSLAGRTGELFF,TGCGCCAGCAGCTTGGCGGGAAGGACCGGGGAGCTGTTTTTT